This T cell receptor (beta chain) was captured by sequencing in a study of shared clonotypes between healthy human individuals. Study results and caveats: Relative to memory subsets, naive subsets generally showed larger estimated richness. Roughly 5% of naive CD4 clonotypes were shared across several donors.

With regard to this clone: Antigen: not known.

Per the original data handling: Filtering differed since immunoSEQ provided only junctions, with no quality scores. Libraries were prepared by immunoSEQ multiplex PCR; TCRdb keeps only in-frame clonotypes and omits some of them. From that table come the V and J calls and clone size; the DNA was used to work out D and trimming. The sample has about 1.5 million clones, 95% to 99% seen once. From germline, CDR1 is MNHEY and CDR2 SMNVEV (reference sequence). V shed 5 bases and J 3 bases; nucleotides not matched to a gene: 8. This CDR3 spans 15 amino acids. The TCR comes from a man aged 25 to 40 in good health. The chain links TRBV27 to TRBJ2-5; 8 bases map to TRBD1. The sequenced sample was naive CD4+ T cells sorted from blood. Specified subset: CD45RA+ positively selected. This chain's CDR3 is CASSTIRGREETQYF. In nucleotides, the CDR3 is TGTGCCAGCAGTACCATCAGGGGGCGGGAAGAGACCCAGTACTTC.